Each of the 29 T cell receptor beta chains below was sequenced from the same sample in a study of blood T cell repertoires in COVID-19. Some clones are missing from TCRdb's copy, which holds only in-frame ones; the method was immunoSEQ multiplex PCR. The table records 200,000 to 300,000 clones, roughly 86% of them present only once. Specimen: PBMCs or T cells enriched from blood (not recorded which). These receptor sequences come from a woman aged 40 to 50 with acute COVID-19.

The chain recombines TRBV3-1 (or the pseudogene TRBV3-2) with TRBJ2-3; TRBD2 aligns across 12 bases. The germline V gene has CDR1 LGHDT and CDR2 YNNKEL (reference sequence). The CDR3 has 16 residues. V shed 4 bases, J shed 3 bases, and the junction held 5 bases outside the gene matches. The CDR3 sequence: CASSPTSGSQTDTQYF. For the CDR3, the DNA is TGTGCCAGCAGCCCGACTAGCGGGAGTCAGACAGATACGCAGTATTTT.

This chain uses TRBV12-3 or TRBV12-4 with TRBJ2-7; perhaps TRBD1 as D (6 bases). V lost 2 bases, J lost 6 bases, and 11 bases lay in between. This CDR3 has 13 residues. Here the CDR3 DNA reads TGTGCCAGCAGTTTAACAGGGCCTGGCGAGCAGTACTTC. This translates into CASSLTGPGEQYF.

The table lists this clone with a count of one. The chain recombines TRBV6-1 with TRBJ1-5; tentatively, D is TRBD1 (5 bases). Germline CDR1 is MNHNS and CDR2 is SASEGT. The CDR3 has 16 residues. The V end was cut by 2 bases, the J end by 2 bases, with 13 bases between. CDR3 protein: CASSEPAGEGNQPQHF. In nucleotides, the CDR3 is TGTGCCAGCAGTGAACCCGCGGGGGAAGGCAATCAGCCCCAGCATTTT.

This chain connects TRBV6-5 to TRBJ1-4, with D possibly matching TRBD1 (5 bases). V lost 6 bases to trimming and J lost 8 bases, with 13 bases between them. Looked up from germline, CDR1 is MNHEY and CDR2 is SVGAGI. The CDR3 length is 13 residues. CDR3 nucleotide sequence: TGTGCCAGCAGGGTGACAGCGGGAGAAAAACTGTTTTTT. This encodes CASRVTAGEKLFF.

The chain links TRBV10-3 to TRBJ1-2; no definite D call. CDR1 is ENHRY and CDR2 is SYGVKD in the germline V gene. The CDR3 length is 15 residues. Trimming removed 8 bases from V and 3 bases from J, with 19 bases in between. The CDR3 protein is CAIDKEGDPDYGYTF. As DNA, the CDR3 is TGTGCCATCGACAAGGAGGGCGACCCTGACTATGGCTACACCTTC.

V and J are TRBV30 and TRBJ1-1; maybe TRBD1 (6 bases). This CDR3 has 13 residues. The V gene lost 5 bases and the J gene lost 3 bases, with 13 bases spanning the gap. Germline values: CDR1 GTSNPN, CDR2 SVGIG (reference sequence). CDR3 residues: CAWAQGWDTEAFF. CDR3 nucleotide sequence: TGTGCCTGGGCACAGGGTTGGGACACTGAAGCTTTCTTT.

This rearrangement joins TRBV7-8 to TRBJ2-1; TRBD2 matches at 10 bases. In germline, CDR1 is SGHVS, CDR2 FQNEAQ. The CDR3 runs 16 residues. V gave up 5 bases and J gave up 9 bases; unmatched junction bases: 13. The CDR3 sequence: CASSATGTSVGGEQFF. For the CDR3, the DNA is TGTGCCAGCAGCGCCACCGGGACTAGCGTTGGGGGTGAGCAGTTCTTC.

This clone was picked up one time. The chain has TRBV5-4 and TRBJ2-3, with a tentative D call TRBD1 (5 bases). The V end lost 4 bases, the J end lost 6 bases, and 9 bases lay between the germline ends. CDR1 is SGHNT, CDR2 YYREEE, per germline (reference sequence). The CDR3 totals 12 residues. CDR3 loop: CASSTAGDTQYF. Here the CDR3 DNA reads TGTGCCAGCAGCACCGCAGGGGATACGCAGTATTTT.

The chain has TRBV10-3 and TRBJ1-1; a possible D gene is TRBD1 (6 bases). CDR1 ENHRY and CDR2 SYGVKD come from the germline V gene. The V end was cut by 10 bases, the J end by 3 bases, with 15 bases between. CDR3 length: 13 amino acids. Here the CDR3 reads CANRQAPDTEAFF. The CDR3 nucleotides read TGTGCCAACAGACAGGCGCCGGACACTGAAGCTTTCTTT.

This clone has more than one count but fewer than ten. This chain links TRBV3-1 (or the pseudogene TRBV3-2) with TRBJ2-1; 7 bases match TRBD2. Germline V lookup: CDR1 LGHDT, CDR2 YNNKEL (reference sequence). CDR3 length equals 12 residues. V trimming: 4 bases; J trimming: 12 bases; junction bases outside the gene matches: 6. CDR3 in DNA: TGTGCCAGCAGCCCCCCGGGCGGGGGGCAGTTCTTC. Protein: CASSPPGGGQFF.

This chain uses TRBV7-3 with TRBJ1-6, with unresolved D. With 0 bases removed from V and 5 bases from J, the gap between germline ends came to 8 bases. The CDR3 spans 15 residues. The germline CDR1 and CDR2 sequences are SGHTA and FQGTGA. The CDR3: CASSLTGNHNSPLHF. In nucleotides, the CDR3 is TGTGCCAGCAGCTTAACCGGGAATCATAATTCACCCCTCCACTTT. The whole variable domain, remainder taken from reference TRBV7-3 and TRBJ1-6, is GAGVSQTPSNKVTEKGKYVELRCDPISGHTALYWYRQSLGQGPEFLIYFQGTGAADDSGLPNDRFFAVRPEGSVSTLKIQRTERGDSAVYLCASSLTGNHNSPLHFGNGTRLTVT.

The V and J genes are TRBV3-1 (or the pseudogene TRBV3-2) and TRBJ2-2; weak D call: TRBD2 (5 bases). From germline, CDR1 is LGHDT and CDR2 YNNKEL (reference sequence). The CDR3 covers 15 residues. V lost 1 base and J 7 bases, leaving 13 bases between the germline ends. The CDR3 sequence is CASSQVIGGIGELFF. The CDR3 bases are TGTGCCAGCAGCCAAGTAATAGGAGGAATCGGGGAGCTGTTTTTT.

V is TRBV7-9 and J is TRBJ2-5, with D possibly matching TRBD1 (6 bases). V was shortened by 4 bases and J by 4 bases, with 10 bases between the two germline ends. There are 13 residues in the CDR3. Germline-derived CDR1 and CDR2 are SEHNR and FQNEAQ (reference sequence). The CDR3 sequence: CASSWDTTETQYF. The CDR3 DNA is TGTGCCAGCAGCTGGGACACTACAGAGACCCAGTACTTC. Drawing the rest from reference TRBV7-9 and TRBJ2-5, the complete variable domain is DTGVSQNPRHKITKRGQNVTFRCDPISEHNRLYWYRQTLGQGPEFLTYFQNEAQLEKSRLLSDRFSAERPKGSFSTLEIQRTEQGDSAMYLCASSWDTTETQYFGPGTRLLVL.

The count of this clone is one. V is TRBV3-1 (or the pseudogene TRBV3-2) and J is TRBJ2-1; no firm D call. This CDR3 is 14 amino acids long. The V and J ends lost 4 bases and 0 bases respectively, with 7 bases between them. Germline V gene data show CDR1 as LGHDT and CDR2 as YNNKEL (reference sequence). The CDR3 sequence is CASSRLDSYNEQFF. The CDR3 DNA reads TGTGCCAGCAGCCGACTGGACTCCTACAATGAGCAGTTCTTC.

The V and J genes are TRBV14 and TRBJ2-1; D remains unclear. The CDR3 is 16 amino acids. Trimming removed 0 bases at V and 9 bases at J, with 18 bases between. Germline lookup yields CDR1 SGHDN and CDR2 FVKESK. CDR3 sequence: CASSQDRIEALGEQFF. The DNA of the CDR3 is TGTGCCAGCAGCCAAGATAGGATAGAGGCTCTGGGTGAGCAGTTCTTC.

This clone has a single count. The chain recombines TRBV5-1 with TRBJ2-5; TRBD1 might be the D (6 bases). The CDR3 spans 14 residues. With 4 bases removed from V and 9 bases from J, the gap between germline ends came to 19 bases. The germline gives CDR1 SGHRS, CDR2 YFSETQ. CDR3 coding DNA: TGCGCCAGCAGCATCAACAGGGCCCAAGGGTCCCAGTACTTC. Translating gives CASSINRAQGSQYF.

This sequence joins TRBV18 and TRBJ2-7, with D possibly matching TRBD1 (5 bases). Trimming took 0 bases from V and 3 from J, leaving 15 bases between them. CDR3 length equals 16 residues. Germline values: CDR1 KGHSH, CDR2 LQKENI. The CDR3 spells CASSPPGRVKVYEQYF. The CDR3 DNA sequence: TGTGCCAGCTCACCACCGGGCAGGGTGAAAGTCTACGAGCAGTACTTC.

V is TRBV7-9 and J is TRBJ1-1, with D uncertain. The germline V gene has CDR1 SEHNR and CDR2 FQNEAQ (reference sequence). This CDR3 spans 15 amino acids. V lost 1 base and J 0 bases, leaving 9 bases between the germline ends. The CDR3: CASSLGGSLNTEAFF. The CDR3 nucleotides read TGTGCCAGCAGCTTAGGAGGCAGCCTGAACACTGAAGCTTTCTTT.

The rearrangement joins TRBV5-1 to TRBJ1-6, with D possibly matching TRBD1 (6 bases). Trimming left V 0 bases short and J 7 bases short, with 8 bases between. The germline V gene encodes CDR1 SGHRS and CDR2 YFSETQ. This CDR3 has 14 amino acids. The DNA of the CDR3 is TGCGCCAGCAGCTTGGGGACAGCGAATTCACCCCTCCACTTT. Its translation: CASSLGTANSPLHF.

In DNA form, the CDR3 reads TGTGCCAGCAGCCCCCGACAGGGGCACAATGAGCAGTTCTTC. It encodes CASSPRQGHNEQFF. The chain employs TRBV3-1 (or the pseudogene TRBV3-2) and TRBJ2-1; TRBD1 matches 8 bases. This CDR3 region has 14 residues. V shed 4 bases and J 5 bases; nucleotides not matched to a gene: 4. The V gene's germline CDR1 is LGHDT and CDR2 YNNKEL (reference sequence).

In nucleotides, the CDR3 is TGTGCCAGCAGTGGACTAGCGGGAGGGGCGAACACCGGGGAGCTGTTTTTT. The encoded protein is CASSGLAGGANTGELFF. The chain uses TRBV25-1 and TRBJ2-2; 14 nucleotides align to TRBD2. The V gene's germline CDR1 is MGHDK and CDR2 SYGVNS. Trimming cost V 4 bases and J 0 bases; bases outside gene matches: 1. The CDR3 contains 17 residues.

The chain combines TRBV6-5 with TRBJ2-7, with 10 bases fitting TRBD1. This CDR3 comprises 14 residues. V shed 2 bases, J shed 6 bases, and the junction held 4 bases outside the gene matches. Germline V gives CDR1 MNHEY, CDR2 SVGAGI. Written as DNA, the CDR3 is TGTGCCAGCAGTTACCAAAGGACAGGGGGCGAGCAGTACTTC. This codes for CASSYQRTGGEQYF.

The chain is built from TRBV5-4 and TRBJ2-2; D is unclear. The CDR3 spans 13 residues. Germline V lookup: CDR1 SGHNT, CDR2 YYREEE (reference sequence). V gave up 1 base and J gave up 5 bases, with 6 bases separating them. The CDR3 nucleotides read TGTGCCAGCAGCTTGTTCGGTACCGGGGAGCTGTTTTTT. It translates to CASSLFGTGELFF.

The CDR3 sequence is CASSFIAGVAYEQYF. In DNA form, the CDR3 reads TGTGCCAGCAGTTTTATAGCGGGAGTAGCCTACGAGCAGTACTTC. The chain is built from TRBV6-5 and TRBJ2-7; the match to TRBD2 covers 9 bases. The trim removed 4 bases at V and 2 bases at J, leaving 6 bases unmatched. Germline CDR1 and CDR2: MNHEY and SVGAGI. The CDR3 loop spans 15 amino acids.

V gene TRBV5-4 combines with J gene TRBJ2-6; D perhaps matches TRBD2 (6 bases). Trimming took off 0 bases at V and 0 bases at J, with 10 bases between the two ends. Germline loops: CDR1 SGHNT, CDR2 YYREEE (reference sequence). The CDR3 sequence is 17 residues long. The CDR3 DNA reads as TGTGCCAGCAGCTTGGGGAGGCGGGGCTCTGGGGCCAACGTCCTGACTTTC. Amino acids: CASSLGRRGSGANVLTF. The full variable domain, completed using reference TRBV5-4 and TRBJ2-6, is ETGVTQSPTHLIKTRGQQVTLRCSSQSGHNTVSWYQQALGQGPQFIFQYYREEENGRGNFPPRFSGLQFPNYSSELNVNALELDDSALYLCASSLGRRGSGANVLTFGAGSRLTVL.

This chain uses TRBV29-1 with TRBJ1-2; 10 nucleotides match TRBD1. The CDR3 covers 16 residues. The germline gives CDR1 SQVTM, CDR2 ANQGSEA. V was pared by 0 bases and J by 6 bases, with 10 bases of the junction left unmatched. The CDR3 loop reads CSVEDRRDRGPHGYTF. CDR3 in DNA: TGCAGCGTTGAAGATCGGAGGGACAGGGGACCACATGGCTACACCTTC. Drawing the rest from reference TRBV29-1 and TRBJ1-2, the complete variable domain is SAVISQKPSRDICQRGTSLTIQCQVDSQVTMMFWYRQQPGQSLTLIATANQGSEATYESGFVIDKFPISRPNLTFSTLTVSNMSPEDSSIYLCSVEDRRDRGPHGYTFGSGTRLTVV.

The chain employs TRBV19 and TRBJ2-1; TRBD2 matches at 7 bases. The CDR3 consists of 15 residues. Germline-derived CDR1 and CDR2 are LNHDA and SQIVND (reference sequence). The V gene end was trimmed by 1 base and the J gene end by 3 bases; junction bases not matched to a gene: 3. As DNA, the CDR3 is TGTGCCAGTAGTATAGGGACTAGTCACTACAATGAGCAGTTCTTC. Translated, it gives CASSIGTSHYNEQFF.

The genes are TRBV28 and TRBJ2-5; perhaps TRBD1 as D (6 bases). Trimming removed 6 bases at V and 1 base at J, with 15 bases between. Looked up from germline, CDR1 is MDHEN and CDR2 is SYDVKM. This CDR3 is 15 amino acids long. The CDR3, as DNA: TGTGCCAGCAGGCACGCGACAGGCCCCCAAGAGACCCAGTACTTC. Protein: CASRHATGPQETQYF.

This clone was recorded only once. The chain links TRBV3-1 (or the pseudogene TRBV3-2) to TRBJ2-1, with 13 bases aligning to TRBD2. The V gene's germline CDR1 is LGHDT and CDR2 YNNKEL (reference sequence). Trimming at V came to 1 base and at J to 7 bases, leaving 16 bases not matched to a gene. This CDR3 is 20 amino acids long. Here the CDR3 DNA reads TGTGCCAGCAGCCAAGTAATCGGACAGCAGGGACTAGCGGGAAGGAATGAGCAGTTCTTC. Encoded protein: CASSQVIGQQGLAGRNEQFF.